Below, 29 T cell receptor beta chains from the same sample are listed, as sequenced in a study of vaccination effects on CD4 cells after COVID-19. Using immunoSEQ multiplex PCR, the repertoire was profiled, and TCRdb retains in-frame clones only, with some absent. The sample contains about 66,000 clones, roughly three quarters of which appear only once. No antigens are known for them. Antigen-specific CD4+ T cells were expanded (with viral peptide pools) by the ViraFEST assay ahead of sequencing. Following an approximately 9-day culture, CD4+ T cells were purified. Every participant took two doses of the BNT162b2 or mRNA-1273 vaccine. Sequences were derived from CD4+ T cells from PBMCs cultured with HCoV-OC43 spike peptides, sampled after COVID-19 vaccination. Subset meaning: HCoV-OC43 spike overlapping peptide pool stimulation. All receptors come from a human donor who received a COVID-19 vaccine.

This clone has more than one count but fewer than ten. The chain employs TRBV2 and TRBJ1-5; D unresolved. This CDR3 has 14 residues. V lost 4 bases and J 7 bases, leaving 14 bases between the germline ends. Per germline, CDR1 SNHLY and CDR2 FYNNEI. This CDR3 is CASSATSAGQPQHF. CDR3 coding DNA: TGTGCCAGCAGTGCGACATCAGCGGGGCAGCCCCAGCATTTT.

CDR3 in amino acids: CASIDRVSSGNTIYF. The CDR3 nucleotides read TGTGCCAGTATCGATCGGGTTTCCTCTGGAAACACCATATATTTT. The J gene is TRBJ1-3, the V gene TRBV19, with no clear D. V dropped 7 bases and J dropped 0 bases, with 13 bases sitting between them. Germline loops: CDR1 LNHDA, CDR2 SQIVND (reference sequence). This CDR3 region has 15 residues. The entire variable domain, with the rest obtained from reference TRBV19 and TRBJ1-3, is as follows: DGGITQSPKYLFRKEGQNVTLSCEQNLNHDAMYWYRQDPGQGLRLIYYSQIVNDFQKGDIAEGYSVSREKKESFPLTVTSAQKNPTAFYLCASIDRVSSGNTIYFGEGSWLTVV.

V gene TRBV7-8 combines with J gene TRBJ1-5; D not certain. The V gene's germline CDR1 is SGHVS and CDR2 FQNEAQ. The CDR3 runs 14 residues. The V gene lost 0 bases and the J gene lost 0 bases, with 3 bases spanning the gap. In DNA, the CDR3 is TGTGCCAGCAGCTTAGCATTTAGCAATCAGCCCCAGCATTTT. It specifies CASSLAFSNQPQHF.

The DNA of the CDR3 is TGTGCCAGCAGCCTAGGACAGGGGCGTGTCGAGCAGTACGTC. It yields the protein CASSLGQGRVEQYV. V gene TRBV5-6 combines with J gene TRBJ2-7; TRBD1 matches at 9 bases. In germline, CDR1 is SGHDT, CDR2 YYEEEE. The V gene end was trimmed by 4 bases and the J gene end by 6 bases; junction bases not matched to a gene: 8. The CDR3 length is 14 residues.

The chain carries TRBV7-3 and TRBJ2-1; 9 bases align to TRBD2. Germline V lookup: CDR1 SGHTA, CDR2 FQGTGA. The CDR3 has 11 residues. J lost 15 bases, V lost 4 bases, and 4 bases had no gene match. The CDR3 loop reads CASSSGTSLFF. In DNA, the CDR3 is TGTGCCAGCAGCTCCGGGACTAGCCTGTTCTTC.

The CDR3 bases are TGTGCCAGCAGGTGGGCTCTCGCGAACACCGGGGAGCTGTTTTTT. Its protein is CASRWALANTGELFF. The chain uses TRBV7-2 and TRBJ2-2; no clear D. This CDR3 has 15 residues. Germline V gives CDR1 SGHTA, CDR2 FQGNSA. V lost 6 bases and J 0 bases, leaving 11 bases between the germline ends.

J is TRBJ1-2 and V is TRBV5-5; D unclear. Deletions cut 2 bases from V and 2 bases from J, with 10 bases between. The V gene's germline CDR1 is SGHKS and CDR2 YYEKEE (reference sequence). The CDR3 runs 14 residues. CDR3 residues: CASSFQMGNYGYTF. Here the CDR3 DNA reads TGTGCCAGCAGCTTCCAGATGGGGAACTATGGCTACACCTTC.

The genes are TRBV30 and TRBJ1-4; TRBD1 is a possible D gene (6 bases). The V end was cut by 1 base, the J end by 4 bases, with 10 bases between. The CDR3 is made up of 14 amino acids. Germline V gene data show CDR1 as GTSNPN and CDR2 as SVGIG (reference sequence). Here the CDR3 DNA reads TGTGCCTGGAGTGCCCCAGGGGTTAATGAAAAACTGTTTTTT. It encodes CAWSAPGVNEKLFF.

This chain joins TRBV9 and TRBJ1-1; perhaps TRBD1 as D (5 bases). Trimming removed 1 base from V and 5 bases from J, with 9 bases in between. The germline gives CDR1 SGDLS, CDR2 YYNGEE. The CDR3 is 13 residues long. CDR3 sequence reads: CASSVQWGTEAFF. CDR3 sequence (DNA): TGTGCCAGCAGCGTACAGTGGGGGACTGAAGCTTTCTTT.

Here the CDR3 DNA reads TGTGCCACCTTCTTCAGGGGCACTGAAGCTTTCTTT. Encoded protein: CATFFRGTEAFF. The chain links TRBV28 to TRBJ1-1, with TRBD1 as a possible D gene (6 bases). Germline V lookup: CDR1 MDHEN, CDR2 SYDVKM. CDR3 length equals 12 residues. V was shortened by 10 bases and J by 4 bases, with 13 bases between the two germline ends.

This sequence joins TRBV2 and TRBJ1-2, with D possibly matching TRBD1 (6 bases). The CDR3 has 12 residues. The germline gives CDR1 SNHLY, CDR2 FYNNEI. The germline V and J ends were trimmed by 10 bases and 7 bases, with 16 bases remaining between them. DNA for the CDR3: TGTGCCAACCTGAGGGGGGCCTTTGGCTACACCTTC. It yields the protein CANLRGAFGYTF. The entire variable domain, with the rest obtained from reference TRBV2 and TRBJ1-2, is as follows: EPEVTQTPSHQVTQMGQEVILRCVPISNHLYFYWYRQILGQKVEFLVSFYNNEISEKSEIFDDQFSVERPDGSNFTLKIRSTKLEDSAMYFCANLRGAFGYTFGSGTRLTVV.

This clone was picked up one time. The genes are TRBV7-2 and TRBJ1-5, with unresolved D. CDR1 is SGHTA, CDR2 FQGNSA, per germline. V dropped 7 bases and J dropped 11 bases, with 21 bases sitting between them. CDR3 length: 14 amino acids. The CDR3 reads CASTHGQEQSAQHF. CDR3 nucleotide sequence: TGTGCCAGCACACACGGCCAGGAGCAATCAGCCCAGCATTTT.

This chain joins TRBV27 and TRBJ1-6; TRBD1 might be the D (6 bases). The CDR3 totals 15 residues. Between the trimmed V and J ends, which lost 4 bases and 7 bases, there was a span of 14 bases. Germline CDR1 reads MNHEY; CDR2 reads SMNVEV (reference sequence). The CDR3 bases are TGTGCCAGCAGTTCCCGGGGGGCGAAGAATTCACCCCTCCACTTT. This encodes CASSSRGAKNSPLHF.

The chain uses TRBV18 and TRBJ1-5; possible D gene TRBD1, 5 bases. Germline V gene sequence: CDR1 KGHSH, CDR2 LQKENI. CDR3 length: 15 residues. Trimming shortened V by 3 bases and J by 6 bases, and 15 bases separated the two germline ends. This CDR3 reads CASSPLGDGGQPQHF. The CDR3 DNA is TGTGCCAGCTCACCGTTGGGTGATGGGGGTCAGCCCCAGCATTTT.

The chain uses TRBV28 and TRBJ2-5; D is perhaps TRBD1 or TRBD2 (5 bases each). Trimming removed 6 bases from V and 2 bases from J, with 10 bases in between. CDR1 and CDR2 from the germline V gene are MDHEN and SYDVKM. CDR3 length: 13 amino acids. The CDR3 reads CASSLGGQETQYF. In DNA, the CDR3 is TGTGCCAGCAGCCTTGGGGGACAAGAGACCCAGTACTTC.

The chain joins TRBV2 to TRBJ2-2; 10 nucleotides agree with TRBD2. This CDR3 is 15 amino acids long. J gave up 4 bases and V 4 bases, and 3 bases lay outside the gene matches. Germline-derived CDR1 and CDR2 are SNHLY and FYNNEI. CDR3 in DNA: TGTGCCAGCAGTGCACTAGCGGGGATCACCGGGGAGCTGTTTTTT. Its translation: CASSALAGITGELFF. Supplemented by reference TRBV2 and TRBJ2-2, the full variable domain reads EPEVTQTPSHQVTQMGQEVILRCVPISNHLYFYWYRQILGQKVEFLVSFYNNEISEKSEIFDDQFSVERPDGSNFTLKIRSTKLEDSAMYFCASSALAGITGELFFGEGSRLTVL.

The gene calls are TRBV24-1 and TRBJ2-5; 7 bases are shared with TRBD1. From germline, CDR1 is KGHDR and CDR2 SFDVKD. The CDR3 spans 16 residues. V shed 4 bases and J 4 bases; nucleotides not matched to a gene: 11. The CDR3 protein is CATSDPTGSRAETQYF. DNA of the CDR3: TGTGCCACCAGTGACCCGACAGGGTCAAGGGCAGAGACCCAGTACTTC.

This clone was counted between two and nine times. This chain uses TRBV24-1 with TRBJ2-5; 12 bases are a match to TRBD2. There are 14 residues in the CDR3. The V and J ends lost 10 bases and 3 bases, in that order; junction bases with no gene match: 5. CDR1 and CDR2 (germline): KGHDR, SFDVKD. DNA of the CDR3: TGTGCCACTCAGACTAGCGGGGGTAAAGAGACCCAGTACTTC. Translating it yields CATQTSGGKETQYF.

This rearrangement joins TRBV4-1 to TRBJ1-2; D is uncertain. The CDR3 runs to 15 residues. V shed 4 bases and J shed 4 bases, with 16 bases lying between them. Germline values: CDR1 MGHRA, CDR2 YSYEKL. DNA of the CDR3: TGCGCCAGCAGCCCCCGTGGAGAGACCCTCTATGGCTACACCTTC. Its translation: CASSPRGETLYGYTF.

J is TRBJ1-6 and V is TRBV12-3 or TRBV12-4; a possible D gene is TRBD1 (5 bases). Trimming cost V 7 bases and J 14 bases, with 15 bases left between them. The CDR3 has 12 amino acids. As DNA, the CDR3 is TGTGCCAGCACCCCGAATCTCAGGGCCCTCCACTTT. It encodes CASTPNLRALHF.

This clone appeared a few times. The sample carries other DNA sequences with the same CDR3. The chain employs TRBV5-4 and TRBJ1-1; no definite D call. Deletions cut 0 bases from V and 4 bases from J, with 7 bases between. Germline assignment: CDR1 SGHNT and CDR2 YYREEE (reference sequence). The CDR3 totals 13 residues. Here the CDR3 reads CASSLEGGTEAFF. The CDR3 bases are TGTGCCAGCAGCTTGGAAGGTGGCACTGAAGCTTTCTTT.

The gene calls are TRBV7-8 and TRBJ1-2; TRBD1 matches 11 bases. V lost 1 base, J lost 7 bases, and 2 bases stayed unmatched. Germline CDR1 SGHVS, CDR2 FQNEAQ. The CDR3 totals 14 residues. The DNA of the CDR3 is TGTGCCAGCAGCTTAGAGGGACAGGGGGGTGGCTACACCTTC. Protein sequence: CASSLEGQGGGYTF.

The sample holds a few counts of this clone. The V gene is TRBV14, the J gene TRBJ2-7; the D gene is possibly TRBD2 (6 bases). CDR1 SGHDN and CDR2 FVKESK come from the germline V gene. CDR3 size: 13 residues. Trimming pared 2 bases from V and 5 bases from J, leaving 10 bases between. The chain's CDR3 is CASSQNRGNEQYV. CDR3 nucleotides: TGTGCCAGCAGCCAAAACCGGGGGAACGAGCAGTACGTC.

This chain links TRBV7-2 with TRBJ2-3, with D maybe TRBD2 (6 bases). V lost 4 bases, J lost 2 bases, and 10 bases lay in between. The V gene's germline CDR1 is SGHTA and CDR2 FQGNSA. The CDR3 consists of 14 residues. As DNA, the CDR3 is TGTGCCAGCAGCTCCGGGACTTACACAGATACGCAGTATTTT. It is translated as CASSSGTYTDTQYF.

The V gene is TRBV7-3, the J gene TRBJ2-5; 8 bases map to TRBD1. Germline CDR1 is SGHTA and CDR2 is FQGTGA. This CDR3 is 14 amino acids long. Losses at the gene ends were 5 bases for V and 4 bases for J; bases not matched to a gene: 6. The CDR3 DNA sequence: TGTGCCAGCAGCCAAGGAACAGGGGGAGAGACCCAGTACTTC. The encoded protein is CASSQGTGGETQYF.

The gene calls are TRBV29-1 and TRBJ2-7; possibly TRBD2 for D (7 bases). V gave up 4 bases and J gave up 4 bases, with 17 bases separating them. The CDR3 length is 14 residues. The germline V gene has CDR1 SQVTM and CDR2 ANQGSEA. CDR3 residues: CSVGLPGGRYEQYV. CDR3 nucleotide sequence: TGCAGCGTTGGACTACCGGGGGGCCGTTACGAGCAGTACGTC.

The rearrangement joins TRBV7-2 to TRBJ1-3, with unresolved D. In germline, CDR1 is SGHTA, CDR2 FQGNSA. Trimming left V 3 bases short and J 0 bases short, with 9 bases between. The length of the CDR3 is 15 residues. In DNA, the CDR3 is TGTGCCAGCAGCTTGAGAACCAGCTCTGGAAACACCATATATTTT. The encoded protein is CASSLRTSSGNTIYF.

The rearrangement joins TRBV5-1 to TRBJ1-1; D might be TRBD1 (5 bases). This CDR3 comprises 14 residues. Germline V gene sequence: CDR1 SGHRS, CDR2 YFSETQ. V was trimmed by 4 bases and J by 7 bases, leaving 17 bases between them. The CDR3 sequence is CASSLVGGEGEAFF. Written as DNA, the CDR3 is TGCGCCAGCAGCCTTGTCGGGGGGGAAGGTGAAGCTTTCTTT.

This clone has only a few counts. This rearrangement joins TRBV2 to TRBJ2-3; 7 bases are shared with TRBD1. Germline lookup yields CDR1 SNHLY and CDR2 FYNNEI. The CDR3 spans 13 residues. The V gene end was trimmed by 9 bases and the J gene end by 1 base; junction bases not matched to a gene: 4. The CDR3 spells CASRQGGTDTQYF. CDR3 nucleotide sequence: TGTGCCAGTCGGCAGGGGGGCACAGATACGCAGTATTTT.